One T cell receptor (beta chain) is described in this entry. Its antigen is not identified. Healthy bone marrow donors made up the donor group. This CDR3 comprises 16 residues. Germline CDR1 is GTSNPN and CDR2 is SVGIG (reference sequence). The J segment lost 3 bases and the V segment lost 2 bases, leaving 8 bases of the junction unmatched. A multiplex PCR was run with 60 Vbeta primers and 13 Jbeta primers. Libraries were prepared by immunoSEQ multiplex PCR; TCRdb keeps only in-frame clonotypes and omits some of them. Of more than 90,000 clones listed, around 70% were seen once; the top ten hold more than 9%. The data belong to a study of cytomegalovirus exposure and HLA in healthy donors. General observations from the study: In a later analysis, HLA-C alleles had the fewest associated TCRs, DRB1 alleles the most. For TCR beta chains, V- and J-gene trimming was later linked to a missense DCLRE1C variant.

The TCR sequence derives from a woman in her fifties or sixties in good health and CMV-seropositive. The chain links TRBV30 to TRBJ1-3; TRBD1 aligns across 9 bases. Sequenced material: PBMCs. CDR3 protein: CAWSRPGTGYGNTIYF. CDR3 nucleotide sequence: TGTGCCTGGAGTCGTCCCGGGACAGGGTATGGAAACACCATATATTTT. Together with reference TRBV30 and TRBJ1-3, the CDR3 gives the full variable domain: SQTIHQWPATLVQPVGSPLSLECTVEGTSNPNLYWYRQAAGRGLQLLFYSVGIGQISSEVPQNLSASRPQDRQFILSSKKLLLSDSGFYLCAWSRPGTGYGNTIYFGEGSWLTVV.